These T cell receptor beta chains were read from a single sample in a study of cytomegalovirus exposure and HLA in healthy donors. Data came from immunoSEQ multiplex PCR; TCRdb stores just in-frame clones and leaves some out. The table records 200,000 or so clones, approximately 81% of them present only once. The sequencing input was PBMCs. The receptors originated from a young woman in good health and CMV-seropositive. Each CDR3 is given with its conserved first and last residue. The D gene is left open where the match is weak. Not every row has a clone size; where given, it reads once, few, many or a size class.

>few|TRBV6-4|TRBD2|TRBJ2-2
TGTGCCAGCAGTGTTACTAGCGGGAACACCGGGGAGCTGTTTTTT
CASSVTSGNTGELFF
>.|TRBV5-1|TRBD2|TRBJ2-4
TGCGCCAGCAGCCCGCGGGCAGCGGGGGCGACCAAAAACATTCAGTACTTC
CASSPRAAGATKNIQYF
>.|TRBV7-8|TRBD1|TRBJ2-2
TGTGCCAGCAGCTTAGGGGGGAGGACAGGGAAAATATTTGCCGGGGAGCTGTTTTTT
CASSLGGRTGKIFAGELFF
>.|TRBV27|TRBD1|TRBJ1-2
TGTGCCAGCAGTTGGAAGAGGACAGGGGGCGCAAGTGGCTACACCTTC
CASSWKRTGGASGYTF
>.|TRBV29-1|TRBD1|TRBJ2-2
TGCAGCTCCCGGGACAGACAGAACACCGGGGAGCTGTTTTTT
CSSRDRQNTGELFF
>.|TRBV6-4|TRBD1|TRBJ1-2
TGTGCCAGTCGGACAGGGGGCCTTGGCTACACCTTC
CASRTGGLGYTF
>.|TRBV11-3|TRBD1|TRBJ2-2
TGTGCCAGCAGCTTCGAGGGACAGGGCTTTGGCGGGGAGCTGTTTTTT
CASSFEGQGFGGELFF
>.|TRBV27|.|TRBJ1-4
TGTGCCAGCAGTTTAGGGCAGGGGAACGAAAAACTGTTTTTT
CASSLGQGNEKLFF
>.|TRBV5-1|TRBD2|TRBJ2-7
TGCGCCAGCCGGACTAGCGCTGACTCCTACGAGCAGTACTTC
CASRTSADSYEQYF
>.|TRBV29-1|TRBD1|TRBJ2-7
TGCAGCGTTCTAGGGGGCTCATACGAGCAGTACTTC
CSVLGGSYEQYF
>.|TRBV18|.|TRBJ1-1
TGTGCCAGCTCTGAGACAGCGGTGTCCAGGGAGGAGGCTTTCTTT
CASSETAVSREEAFF
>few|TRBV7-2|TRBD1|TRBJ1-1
TGTGCCAGCAGCCTAAGACAGGGAAGGAATGAAGCTTTCTTT
CASSLRQGRNEAFF
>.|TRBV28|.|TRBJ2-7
TGTGCCAGCGGGAGGGGGGGGTCCTACGAGCAGTACTTC
CASGRGGSYEQYF
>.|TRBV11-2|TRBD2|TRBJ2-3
TGTGCCAGCAGCCCGACTAGCGGGGGGGCCGCAGATACGCAGTATTTT
CASSPTSGGAADTQYF
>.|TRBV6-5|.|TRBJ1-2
TGTGCCAGCAGGACCTCAGGGGGCTACACCTTC
CASRTSGGYTF
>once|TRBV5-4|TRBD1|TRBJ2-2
TGTGCCAGCAGCTTGATTTCGGACAGGGGCACCGGGGAGCTGTTTTTT
CASSLISDRGTGELFF
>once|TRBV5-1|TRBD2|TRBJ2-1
TGCGCCAGCAGCTGGACTAGCGGACCCTCCTACAATGAGCAGTTCTTC
CASSWTSGPSYNEQFF
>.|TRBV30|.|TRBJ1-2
TGTGCCTGGAGAGGCAGGGAGGTTGGTGGCTACACCTTC
CAWRGREVGGYTF
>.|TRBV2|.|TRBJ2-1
TGTGCCAGCAGTGAAGGTAATGAAGCCGTCAGGGAGCAGTTCTTC
CASSEGNEAVREQFF
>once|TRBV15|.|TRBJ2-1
TGTGCCACCAGCAGGGCTGATTACAATGAGCAGTTCTTC
CATSRADYNEQFF
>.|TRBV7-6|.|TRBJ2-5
TGTGCCAGCAGCTTAGAAGGGGTTGGGACCCAGTACTTC
CASSLEGVGTQYF
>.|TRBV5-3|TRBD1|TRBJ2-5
TGTGCCAGGAGGGTAGACAGGGCCCCCCAAGAGACCCAGTACTTC
CARRVDRAPQETQYF
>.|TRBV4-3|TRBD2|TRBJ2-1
TGCGCCAGCAGCCAATCCTTGACTAGCGGGGGCTACAATGAGCAGTTCTTC
CASSQSLTSGGYNEQFF
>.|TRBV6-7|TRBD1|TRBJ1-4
TGTGCCAGCAGTTACTCAAGACAGGGGGCTGAGTTAACTAATGAAAAACTGTTTTTT
CASSYSRQGAELTNEKLFF
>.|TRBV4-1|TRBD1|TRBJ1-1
TGCGCCAGCAGCCTACGACAGGGGTCCACTGAAGCTTTCTTT
CASSLRQGSTEAFF
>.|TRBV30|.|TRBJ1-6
TGTGCCTGGAGTTATGAAAGATCGAGTTATAGCTCCTATAATTCACCCCTCCACTTT
CAWSYERSSYSSYNSPLHF
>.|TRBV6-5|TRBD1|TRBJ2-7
TGTGCCAGCAGTAGGGACAGGGGCTACGAGCAGTACTTC
CASSRDRGYEQYF
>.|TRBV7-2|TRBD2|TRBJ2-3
TGTGCCAGCAGCTTAAGGCCTAGCGGGAGCACAGATACGCAGTATTTT
CASSLRPSGSTDTQYF
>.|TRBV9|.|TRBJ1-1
TGTGCCAGCAGCCCCCGTTTCACGGGAGACACTGAAGCTTTCTTT
CASSPRFTGDTEAFF
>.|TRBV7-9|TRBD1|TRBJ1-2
TGTGCCAGCAGTAGTGACAGGGGCGTACCTGGCTACACCTTC
CASSSDRGVPGYTF
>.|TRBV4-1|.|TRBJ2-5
TGCGCCAGCAGCCACCCTCAAGAGACCCAGTACTTC
CASSHPQETQYF
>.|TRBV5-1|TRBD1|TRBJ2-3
TGCGCCAGCAGCTTCGGACAGGCCACAGATACGCAGTATTTT
CASSFGQATDTQYF
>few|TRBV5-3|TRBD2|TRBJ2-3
TGTGCCAGAAGCTTGGGGACTAGTAATCCTACAGATACGCAGTATTTT
CARSLGTSNPTDTQYF
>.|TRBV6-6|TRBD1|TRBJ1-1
TGTGCCAGCAGTTACTTGACAGGGGTTACTGAAGCTTTCTTT
CASSYLTGVTEAFF
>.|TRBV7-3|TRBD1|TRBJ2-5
TGTGCCAGCAGCGCAGGGGGCCCCAGGGAGACCCAGTACTTC
CASSAGGPRETQYF
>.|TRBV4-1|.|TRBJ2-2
TGCGCCAGCAGCCAAAATCTTGGACTTTCCACCGGGGAGCTGTTTTTT
CASSQNLGLSTGELFF
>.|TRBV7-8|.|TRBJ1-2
TGTGCCAGCAGCCCTGGGGCTGGGGGCTACACCTTC
CASSPGAGGYTF